The 9 T cell receptor beta chains presented below share a single source sample, sequenced in a study of blood T cell repertoires in COVID-19. Generated by immunoSEQ multiplex PCR, the TCRdb table keeps only in-frame clones and is missing some. Of some 330,000 clones listed, around 86% are singletons. The sample was PBMCs or T cells enriched from blood (not recorded which). The receptor set was obtained from a man aged 30-40 years who had recovered from COVID-19.

The chain recombines TRBV11-2 with TRBJ1-6; D ambiguous. Trimming shortened V by 5 bases and J by 5 bases, and 16 bases separated the two germline ends. This CDR3 is built from 16 residues. Germline CDR1 and CDR2: SGHAT and FQNNGV. CDR3 bases: TGTGCCAGCAGCCTCTTTTCCTCTCCGGATAATTCACCCCTCCACTTT. It specifies CASSLFSSPDNSPLHF.

This clone has only one observation. The sample carries other DNA sequences with the same CDR3. The V and J genes are TRBV5-4 and TRBJ1-2; 7 bases fit TRBD1. The CDR3 extends over 14 amino acids. The V segment lost 3 bases and the J segment 0 bases; nucleotides outside the gene matches: 2. Germline V lookup: CDR1 SGHNT, CDR2 YYREEE (reference sequence). CDR3: CASSSGTANYGYTF. CDR3 DNA: TGTGCCAGCAGCTCCGGGACAGCTAACTATGGCTACACCTTC.

The chain joins TRBV6-5 to TRBJ1-6; D might be TRBD1 (6 bases). V was trimmed by 2 bases and J by 5 bases, leaving 10 bases between them. The CDR3 extends over 15 amino acids. Germline V gene data show CDR1 as MNHEY and CDR2 as SVGAGI. CDR3 loop: CASSYRTADNSPLHF. CDR3 sequence (DNA): TGTGCCAGCAGTTACAGGACAGCGGATAATTCACCCCTCCACTTT.

The CDR3 region has the DNA TGTGCCAGCAGCCCCAGGGGCGCAAATGAAAAACTGTTTTTT. It translates to CASSPRGANEKLFF. The V and J genes are TRBV11-3 and TRBJ1-4; a possible D gene is TRBD1 (6 bases). The CDR3 covers 14 residues. Between the trimmed V and J ends, which lost 5 bases and 5 bases, there was a span of 12 bases. Germline CDR1 SGHNT, CDR2 YENEEA.

This clone was seen once. The V gene is TRBV7-8, the J gene TRBJ1-2; possibly TRBD1 for D (5 bases). Trimming took off 4 bases at V and 5 bases at J, with 17 bases between the two ends. Per germline, CDR1 SGHVS and CDR2 FQNEAQ. The CDR3 is made up of 15 amino acids. The CDR3 sequence is CASSYPMGSGYGYTF. The CDR3 DNA sequence: TGTGCCAGCAGCTACCCCATGGGCTCAGGGTATGGCTACACCTTC.

The chain has TRBV11-3 and TRBJ2-7, with 13 bases aligning to TRBD2. CDR3 length: 17 residues. CDR1 and CDR2 from the germline V gene are SGHNT and YENEEA. After removal of 4 bases from V and 5 bases from J, the junction contained 11 bases not matched to a gene. The CDR3 spells CASSSWTSGSGYNEQYF. The CDR3 nucleotides are TGTGCCAGCAGCTCATGGACTAGCGGGAGTGGTTACAACGAGCAGTACTTC.

The chain has TRBV27 and TRBJ2-7, with D tentatively TRBD1 (6 bases). Germline V CDR1 and CDR2: MNHEY, SMNVEV (reference sequence). This CDR3 spans 14 amino acids. The germline V and J ends were trimmed by 5 bases and 3 bases, with 14 bases remaining between them. The CDR3 DNA sequence: TGTGCCAGCAGTCCCCGGGACACCCTCTACGAGCAGTACTTC. It encodes CASSPRDTLYEQYF.

V gene TRBV24-1 combines with J gene TRBJ2-7; maybe TRBD1 (5 bases). The CDR3 is 17 residues long. V was cut by 4 bases and J by 5 bases, with 23 bases left in between. Germline lookup yields CDR1 KGHDR and CDR2 SFDVKD. DNA for the CDR3: TGTGCCACCAGTGACCAAGGGTTGGGCAGGGTGCTCAACGAGCAGTACTTC. This sequence encodes CATSDQGLGRVLNEQYF.

The gene calls are TRBV7-2 and TRBJ1-3; a weak D match, TRBD1 (5 bases). The CDR3 is 14 residues long. CDR1 and CDR2 (germline): SGHTA, FQGNSA. The V end lost 5 bases, the J end lost 1 base, and 9 bases lay between the germline ends. Here the CDR3 DNA reads TGTGCCAGCAGCCCCCAGGGTTCTGGAAACACCATATATTTT. It codes for CASSPQGSGNTIYF.